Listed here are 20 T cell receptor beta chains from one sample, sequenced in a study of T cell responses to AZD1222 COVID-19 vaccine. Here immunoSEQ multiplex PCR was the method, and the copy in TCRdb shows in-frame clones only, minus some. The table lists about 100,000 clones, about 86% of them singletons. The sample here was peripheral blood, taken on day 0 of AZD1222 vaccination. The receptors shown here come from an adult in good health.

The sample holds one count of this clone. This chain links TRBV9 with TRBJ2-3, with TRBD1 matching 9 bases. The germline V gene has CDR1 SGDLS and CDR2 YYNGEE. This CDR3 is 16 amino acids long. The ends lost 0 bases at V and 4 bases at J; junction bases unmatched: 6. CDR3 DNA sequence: TGTGCCAGCAGCGTAGACCGGACAGGGGTTCCAGATACGCAGTATTTT. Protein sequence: CASSVDRTGVPDTQYF.

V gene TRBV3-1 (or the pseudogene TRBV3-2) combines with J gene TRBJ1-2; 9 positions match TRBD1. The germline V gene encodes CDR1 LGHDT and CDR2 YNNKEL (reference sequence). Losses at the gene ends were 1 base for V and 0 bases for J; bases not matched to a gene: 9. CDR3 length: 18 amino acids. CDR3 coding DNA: TGTGCCAGCAGCCAAGTGGGACAGGGCGCATTTGCTAACTATGGCTACACCTTC. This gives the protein CASSQVGQGAFANYGYTF.

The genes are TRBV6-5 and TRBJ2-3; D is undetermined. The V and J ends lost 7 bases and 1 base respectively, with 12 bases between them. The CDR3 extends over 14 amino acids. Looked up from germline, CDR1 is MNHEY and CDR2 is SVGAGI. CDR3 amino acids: CASTLDPRTDTQYF. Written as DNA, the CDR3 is TGTGCCAGCACCCTAGACCCACGCACAGATACGCAGTATTTT.

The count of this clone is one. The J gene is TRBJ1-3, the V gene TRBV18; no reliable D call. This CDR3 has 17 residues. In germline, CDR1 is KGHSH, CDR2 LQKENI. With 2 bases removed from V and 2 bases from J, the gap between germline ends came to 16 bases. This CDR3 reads CASSPTGLNLPGNTIYF. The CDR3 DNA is TGTGCCAGCTCACCAACTGGGTTGAACCTTCCTGGAAACACCATATATTTT.

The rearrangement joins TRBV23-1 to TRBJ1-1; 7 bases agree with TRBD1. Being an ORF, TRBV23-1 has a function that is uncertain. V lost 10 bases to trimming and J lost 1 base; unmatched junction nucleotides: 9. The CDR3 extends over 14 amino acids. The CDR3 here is CANEPGQPNTEAFF. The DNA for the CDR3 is TGCGCCAACGAACCGGGACAGCCGAACACTGAAGCTTTCTTT.

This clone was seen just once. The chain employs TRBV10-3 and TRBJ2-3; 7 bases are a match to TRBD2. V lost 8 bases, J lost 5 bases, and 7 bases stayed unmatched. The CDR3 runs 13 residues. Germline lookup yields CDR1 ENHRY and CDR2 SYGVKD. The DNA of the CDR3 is TGTGCCATCCGCTTTGGGGGGGAAGATACGCAGTATTTT. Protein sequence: CAIRFGGEDTQYF.

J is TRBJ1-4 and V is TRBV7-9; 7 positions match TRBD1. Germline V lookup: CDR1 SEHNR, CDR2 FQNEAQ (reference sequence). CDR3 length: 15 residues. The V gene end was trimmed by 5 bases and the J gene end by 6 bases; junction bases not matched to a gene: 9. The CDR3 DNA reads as TGTGCCAGCAGCCGAACTGACAGGGAGGATGAAAAACTGTTTTTT. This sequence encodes CASSRTDREDEKLFF. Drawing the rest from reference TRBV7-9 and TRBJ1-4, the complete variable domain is DTGVSQNPRHKITKRGQNVTFRCDPISEHNRLYWYRQTLGQGPEFLTYFQNEAQLEKSRLLSDRFSAERPKGSFSTLEIQRTEQGDSAMYLCASSRTDREDEKLFFGSGTQLSVL.

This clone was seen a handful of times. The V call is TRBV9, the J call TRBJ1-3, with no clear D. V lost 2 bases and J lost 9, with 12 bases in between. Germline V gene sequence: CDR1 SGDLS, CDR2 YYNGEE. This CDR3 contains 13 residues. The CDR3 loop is CASSVGVAATIYF. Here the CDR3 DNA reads TGTGCCAGCAGCGTGGGAGTAGCGGCCACCATATATTTT. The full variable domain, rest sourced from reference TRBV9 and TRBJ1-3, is DSGVTQTPKHLITATGQRVTLRCSPRSGDLSVYWYQQSLDQGLQFLIQYYNGEERAKGNILERFSAQQFPDLHSELNLSSLELGDSALYFCASSVGVAATIYFGEGSWLTVV.

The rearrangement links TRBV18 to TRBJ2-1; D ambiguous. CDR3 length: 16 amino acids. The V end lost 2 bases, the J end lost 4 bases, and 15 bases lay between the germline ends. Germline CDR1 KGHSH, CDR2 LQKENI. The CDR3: CASSPVEIERYNEQFF. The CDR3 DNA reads TGTGCCAGCTCACCAGTGGAGATCGAGAGATACAATGAGCAGTTCTTC.

The CDR3 nucleotides read TGCAGCGTTGGGGGCCCCTCGAACACCGGGGAGCTGTTTTTT. Translated, it gives CSVGGPSNTGELFF. This chain connects TRBV29-1 to TRBJ2-2; weak D call: TRBD1 (5 bases). V was clipped by 4 bases and J by 0 bases, with 9 bases between them. Germline lookup yields CDR1 SQVTM and CDR2 ANQGSEA. This CDR3 is 14 amino acids long.

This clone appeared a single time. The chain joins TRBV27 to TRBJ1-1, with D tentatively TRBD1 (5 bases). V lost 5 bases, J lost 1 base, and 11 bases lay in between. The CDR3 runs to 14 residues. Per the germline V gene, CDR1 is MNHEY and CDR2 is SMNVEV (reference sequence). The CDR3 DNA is TGTGCCAGCAGTCGACAGACCTCGAACACTGAAGCTTTCTTT. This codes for CASSRQTSNTEAFF.

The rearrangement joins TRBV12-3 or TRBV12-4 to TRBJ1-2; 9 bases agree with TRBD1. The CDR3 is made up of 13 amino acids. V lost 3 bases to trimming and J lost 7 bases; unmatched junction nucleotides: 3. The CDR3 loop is CASSFGQGFGYTF. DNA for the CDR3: TGTGCCAGCAGTTTCGGACAGGGGTTTGGCTACACCTTC.

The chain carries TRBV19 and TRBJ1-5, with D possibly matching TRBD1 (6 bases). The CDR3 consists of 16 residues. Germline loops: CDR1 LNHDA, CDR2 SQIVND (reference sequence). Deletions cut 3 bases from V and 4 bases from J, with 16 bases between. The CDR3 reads CASSIFPRGGNQPQHF. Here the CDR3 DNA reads TGTGCCAGTAGTATTTTTCCCAGGGGAGGAAATCAGCCCCAGCATTTT.

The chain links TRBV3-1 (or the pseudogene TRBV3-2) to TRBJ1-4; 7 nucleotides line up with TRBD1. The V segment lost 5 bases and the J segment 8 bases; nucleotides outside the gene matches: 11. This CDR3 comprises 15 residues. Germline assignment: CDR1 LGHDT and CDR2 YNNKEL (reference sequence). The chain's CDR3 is CASSYRQGGEEKLFF. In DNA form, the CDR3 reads TGTGCCAGCAGCTACCGACAGGGAGGAGAGGAAAAACTGTTTTTT.

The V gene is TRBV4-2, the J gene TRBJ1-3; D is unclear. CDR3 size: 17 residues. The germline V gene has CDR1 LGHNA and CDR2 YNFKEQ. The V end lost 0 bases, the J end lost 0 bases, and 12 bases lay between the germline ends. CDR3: CASSQDLPRSSGNTIYF. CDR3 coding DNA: TGTGCCAGCAGCCAAGATCTCCCACGGAGCTCTGGAAACACCATATATTTT.

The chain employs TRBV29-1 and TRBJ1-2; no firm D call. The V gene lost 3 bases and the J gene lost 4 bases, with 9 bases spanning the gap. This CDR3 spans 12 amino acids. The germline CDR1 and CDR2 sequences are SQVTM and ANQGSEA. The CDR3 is CSVDFVSYGYTF. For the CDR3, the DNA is TGCAGCGTTGATTTTGTCAGCTATGGCTACACCTTC.

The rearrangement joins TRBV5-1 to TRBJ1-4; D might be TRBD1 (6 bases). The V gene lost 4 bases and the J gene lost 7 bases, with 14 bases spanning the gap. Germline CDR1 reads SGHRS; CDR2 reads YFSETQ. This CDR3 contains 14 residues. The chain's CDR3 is CASSVQGGAEKLFF. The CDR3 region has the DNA TGCGCCAGCAGCGTACAGGGTGGGGCTGAAAAACTGTTTTTT. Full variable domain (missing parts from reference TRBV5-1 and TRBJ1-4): KAGVTQTPRYLIKTRGQQVTLSCSPISGHRSVSWYQQTPGQGLQFLFEYFSETQRNKGNFPGRFSGRQFSNSRSEMNVSTLELGDSALYLCASSVQGGAEKLFFGSGTQLSVL.

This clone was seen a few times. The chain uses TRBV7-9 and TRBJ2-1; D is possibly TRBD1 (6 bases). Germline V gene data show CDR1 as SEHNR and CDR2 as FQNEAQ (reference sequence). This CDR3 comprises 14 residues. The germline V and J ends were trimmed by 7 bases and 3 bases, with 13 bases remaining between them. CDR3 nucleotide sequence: TGTGCCAGCACCACAGGGATTGGCTACAATGAGCAGTTCTTC. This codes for CASTTGIGYNEQFF.

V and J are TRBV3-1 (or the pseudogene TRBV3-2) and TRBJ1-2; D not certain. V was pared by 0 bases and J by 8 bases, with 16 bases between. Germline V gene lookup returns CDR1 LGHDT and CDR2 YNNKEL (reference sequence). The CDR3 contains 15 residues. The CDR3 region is CASSQDFRRNQGYTF. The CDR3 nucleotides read TGTGCCAGCAGCCAAGACTTTCGGCGCAACCAGGGCTACACCTTC.

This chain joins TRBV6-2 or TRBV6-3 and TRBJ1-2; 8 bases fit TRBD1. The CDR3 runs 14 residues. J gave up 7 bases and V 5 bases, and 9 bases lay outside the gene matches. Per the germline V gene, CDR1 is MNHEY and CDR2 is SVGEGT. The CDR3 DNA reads TGTGCCAGCAGTCCGCCCTGGCAGGGGGCTGGCTACACCTTC. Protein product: CASSPPWQGAGYTF.